The following is a T cell receptor (beta chain) sequence with its context. Its antigen is unidentified. Study outcomes and limitations: Tumor memory CD4+ T cell TCR gene usage was found to cluster with blood and lymph node memory CD4+ cells and with lymph node naive CD4+ cells.

TCRdb independently ran MiXCR on the 5' RACE reads; one entry per CDR3 protein. The data contain some 62,000 distinct CDR3 sequences, around 30% of them singletons. With 5 bases removed from V and 0 bases from J, the gap between germline ends came to 13 bases. The CDR3 runs to 15 residues. Germline assignment: CDR1 SGHAT and CDR2 FQNNGV. This chain joins TRBV11-2 and TRBJ1-1, with D uncertain. This clonotype was sampled from a female donor with breast cancer. Sequenced input: tumor-infiltrating naive CD4+ T cells sorted from the breast tumor. Specified subset: naive CD4+ T cells, CD4+CD45RA+CD25-. The CDR3, as DNA: TGTGCCAGCAGCAACAGAGGGTGGTTGAACACTGAAGCTTTCTTT. This encodes CASSNRGWLNTEAFF.